The 11 T cell receptor beta chains given below trace back to one sample, sequenced in a study of CD8+ T cells in alopecia areata. RNA extraction was followed by reverse transcription into cDNA, which acted as the sequencing template. TCRdb's copy holds only in-frame clones and misses some; the assay was immunoSEQ multiplex PCR. The sample holds 45,000 to 60,000 clones, about 96% seen once. This material consisted of CD8+ T cells sorted from blood, taken at week 0. All receptors come from a human donor with alopecia areata.

The chain joins TRBV25-1 to TRBJ2-5; unclear D gene. The J call may be mistaken, given a closer DNA end match to TRBJ2-7. The CDR3 runs to 12 residues. Germline-derived CDR1 and CDR2 are MGHDK and SYGVNS. The CDR3 sequence is CASSPSSYEQYF. For the CDR3, the DNA is TGTGCCAGCAGTCCATCGAGCTACGAGCAGTACTTC.

J is TRBJ2-7 and V is TRBV5-1; D is ambiguous. This CDR3 spans 12 amino acids. Trimming pared 3 bases from V and 4 bases from J, leaving 8 bases between. Per germline, CDR1 SGHRS and CDR2 YFSETQ. CDR3 sequence: CASSSEAYEQYF. In DNA, the CDR3 is TGCGCCAGCAGCTCCGAGGCTTACGAGCAGTACTTC. Full variable domain (remainder filled in from reference TRBV5-1 and TRBJ2-7): KAGVTQTPRYLIKTRGQQVTLSCSPISGHRSVSWYQQTPGQGLQFLFEYFSETQRNKGNFPGRFSGRQFSNSRSEMNVSTLELGDSALYLCASSSEAYEQYFGPGTRLTVT.

V usage is TRBV27 and J usage is TRBJ1-1; D is possibly TRBD1 (5 bases). Trimming removed 5 bases at V and 5 bases at J, with 12 bases between. CDR3 length equals 13 residues. Germline CDR1 MNHEY, CDR2 SMNVEV (reference sequence). The CDR3 sequence: CASSLGRGTEAFF. CDR3 in DNA: TGTGCCAGCAGTCTGGGCCGGGGGACTGAAGCTTTCTTT.

V usage is TRBV19 and J usage is TRBJ2-3; D tentatively fits TRBD1 or TRBD2 (6 bases each). The CDR3 covers 16 residues. Trimming removed 3 bases from V and 0 bases from J, with 13 bases in between. Germline lookup yields CDR1 LNHDA and CDR2 SQIVND (reference sequence). CDR3 protein: CASSILTGTSTDTQYF. The CDR3 nucleotides are TGTGCCAGTAGTATCCTCACAGGGACTAGCACAGATACGCAGTATTTT.

A single count supports this clone. The chain links TRBV21-1 to TRBJ2-2; the DNA was not compared with TRBD2, the D call given in the table. TRBV21-1 is shown as a pseudogene. The CDR3 is made up of 16 amino acids. The CDR3 coding sequence is TGTGCCAGCAGCAAATATGCGGGGGAGGGCACCGGGGAGCTGTTTTTT. Protein sequence: CASSKYAGEGTGELFF.

This rearrangement joins TRBV13 to TRBJ2-7; D is perhaps TRBD1 (6 bases). Germline CDR1 PRHDT, CDR2 FYEKMQ (reference sequence). CDR3 length: 13 amino acids. The V gene lost 3 bases and the J gene lost 3 bases, with 9 bases spanning the gap. The CDR3, as DNA: TGTGCCAGCAGCTTCCTCAGGGGCTACGAGCAGTACTTC. Its protein product is CASSFLRGYEQYF.

This chain links TRBV5-1 with TRBJ1-1, with 9 bases that match TRBD1. In germline, CDR1 is SGHRS, CDR2 YFSETQ. The V segment lost 4 bases and the J segment 1 base; nucleotides outside the gene matches: 5. This CDR3 is built from 15 residues. The DNA of the CDR3 is TGCGCCAGCAGCGCCTACAGGGGGCGGAACACTGAAGCTTTCTTT. Protein product: CASSAYRGRNTEAFF.

The chain couples TRBV9 to TRBJ1-1, with D tentatively TRBD1 (5 bases). CDR3 length: 18 amino acids. With 3 bases removed from V and 0 bases from J, the gap between germline ends came to 21 bases. Germline V gives CDR1 SGDLS, CDR2 YYNGEE. CDR3 nucleotides: TGTGCCAGCAGCGAAAGACCATTCCGGGACCTTGTGAACACTGAAGCTTTCTTT. Amino acid sequence: CASSERPFRDLVNTEAFF.

This rearrangement joins TRBV19 to TRBJ2-2, with 10 bases aligning to TRBD1. CDR1 and CDR2 (germline): LNHDA, SQIVND (reference sequence). J lost 6 bases, V lost 8 bases, and 9 bases had no gene match. The CDR3 is 15 amino acids. The CDR3 region has the DNA TGTGCCAGTGGCGGGACAGGGGAATGGGCCGGGGAGCTGTTTTTT. It translates to CASGGTGEWAGELFF.

The J gene is TRBJ2-1, the V gene TRBV7-9, with TRBD2 matching 11 bases. CDR1 SEHNR and CDR2 FQNEAQ come from the germline V gene (reference sequence). V gave up 1 base and J gave up 2 bases; unmatched junction bases: 4. The CDR3 extends over 17 amino acids. The CDR3 spells CASSLDTSGGPYNEQFF. The CDR3 DNA reads TGTGCCAGCAGCTTAGATACTAGCGGGGGCCCCTACAATGAGCAGTTCTTC.

CDR3 in DNA: TGCGCCAGCAGCACCTCGGGACAGCCAAATGAAAAACTGTTTTTT. Amino acid sequence: CASSTSGQPNEKLFF. The chain uses TRBV5-1 and TRBJ1-4, with 7 bases that match TRBD1. V was clipped by 4 bases and J by 5 bases; unmatched bases: 8. The CDR3 length is 15 residues. Germline CDR1 and CDR2: SGHRS and YFSETQ.